Listed here are 9 T cell receptor beta chains from one sample, sequenced in a study of T cells in Graves' hyperthyroidism and ophthalmopathy (dated by TCRdb to the late 2010s). The library was made by multiplex PCR. TCRdb records Illumina HiSeq 2000 as the sequencer. TCR beta CDR3 regions were amplified from RNA transcripts. The TCR CDR3 was subjected to a first round of RT-PCR using the HTBI primer set and the Qiagen OneStep RT-PCR kit. In-frame beta chains were kept once TCRdb had trimmed the public reads at Q25 with fastp and called clones with MiXCR. Each record represents a unique CDR3 protein, reported with the most common genes and DNA among its rows. The sample has 500,000 to 650,000 distinct CDR3 sequences on record, over 15% of them singletons. The ten largest clones capture 17% of the sample. Material: blood. The receptor set was obtained from a woman in her late teens or twenties with Graves' ophthalmopathy.

This chain joins TRBV28 and TRBJ2-1; 11 nucleotides match TRBD2. The CDR3 contains 15 residues. Germline-derived CDR1 and CDR2 are MDHEN and SYDVKM. The trim removed 7 bases at V and 4 bases at J, leaving 6 bases unmatched. CDR3 sequence (DNA): TGTGCCAGCACTATGACTAGCGGGATATACAATGAGCAGTTCTTC. This gives the protein CASTMTSGIYNEQFF.

The V gene is TRBV3-1, the J gene TRBJ2-4, with D tentatively TRBD2 (5 bases). CDR1 is LGHDT and CDR2 is YNNKEL in the germline V gene (reference sequence). This CDR3 comprises 18 residues. V was pared by 1 base and J by 2 bases, with 18 bases between. The CDR3 protein is CASSQGVGSGKTKNIQYF. The DNA of the CDR3 is TGTGCCAGCAGCCAAGGCGTGGGGAGTGGGAAAACCAAAAACATTCAGTACTTC.

CDR3 residues: CSARDLNRGLVVTYNEQFF. For the CDR3, the DNA is TGCAGTGCTAGAGATCTAAACAGGGGGCTAGTAGTAACCTACAATGAGCAGTTCTTC. V gene TRBV20-1 combines with J gene TRBJ2-1; 9 bases line up with TRBD1. The CDR3 length is 19 residues. Germline values: CDR1 DFQATT, CDR2 SNEGSKA (reference sequence). V gave up 0 bases and J gave up 2 bases; unmatched junction bases: 14.

This clonotype was found many times. The V gene is TRBV4-2, the J gene TRBJ2-1; 7 bases agree with TRBD2. The CDR3 sequence is 16 residues long. The germline CDR1 and CDR2 sequences are LGHNA and YNFKEQ. The trim removed 0 bases at V and 5 bases at J, leaving 7 bases unmatched. The CDR3 DNA sequence: TGTGCCAGCAGCCAAGATGAGGCTAGCGGACACAATGAGCAGTTCTTC. It encodes CASSQDEASGHNEQFF.

This clonotype was seen many times. The chain has TRBV6-1 and TRBJ1-2, with TRBD1 identical over 7 bases. Germline CDR1 and CDR2: MNHNS and SASEGT. V lost 3 bases to trimming and J lost 4 bases; unmatched junction nucleotides: 14. This CDR3 has 17 residues. CDR3 sequence reads: CASSDRTGGPGTYGYTF. CDR3 coding DNA: TGTGCCAGCAGTGATCGGACAGGCGGACCGGGAACCTATGGCTACACCTTC.

This clonotype was observed many times. The V call is TRBV11-2, the J call TRBJ1-2; D is undetermined. The CDR3 sequence is 12 residues long. The germline CDR1 and CDR2 sequences are SGHAT and FQNNGV. The V and J ends lost 3 bases and 8 bases respectively, with 10 bases between them. The CDR3 DNA follows: TGTGCCAGCAGCTTCACCAGGCAGGGCTACACCTTC. It encodes CASSFTRQGYTF.

Comment on this clonotype: A much larger clone lies a single base off, so this may be a read error. J is TRBJ1-1 and V is TRBV28; D uncertain. The CDR3 has 15 residues. CDR1 and CDR2 (germline): MDHEN, SYDVKM. The CDR3, as DNA: TGTTCCAGCAGTCTCGACCGGGTCGCCGGTTCAGAAGCTTTCTTT. Protein: CSSSLDRVAGSEAFF. Combining the CDR3 with reference TRBV28 and TRBJ1-1 gives the whole variable domain DVKVTQSSRYLVKRTGEKVFLECVQDMDHENMFWYRQDPGLGLRLIYFSYDVKMKEKGDIPEGYSVSREKKERFSLILESASTNQTSMYLCSSSLDRVAGSEAFFGQGTRLTVV.

This clonotype has at least ten counts. The chain links TRBV7-2 to TRBJ2-1; D may correspond to TRBD1 or TRBD2 (5 bases each). V dropped 3 bases and J dropped 6 bases, with 9 bases sitting between them. The CDR3 has 13 amino acids. Germline-derived CDR1 and CDR2 are SGHTA and FQGNSA. The CDR3 bases are TGTGCCAGCAGCTTTGGGGGAGTCAATGAGCAGTTCTTC. It is translated as CASSFGGVNEQFF.

The sample holds a few counts of this clonotype. This rearrangement joins TRBV2 to TRBJ2-7; 7 bases fit TRBD1. The trim removed 6 bases at V and 3 bases at J, leaving 11 bases unmatched. The V gene's germline CDR1 is SNHLY and CDR2 FYNNEI. The CDR3 is 15 residues long. Here the CDR3 DNA reads TGTGCCAGCAGACCGGGTGCTGGGACAGTCTACGAGCAGTACTTC. Its protein product is CASRPGAGTVYEQYF. Based on the CDR3 plus reference TRBV2 and TRBJ2-7, the full variable domain is EPEVTQTPSHQVTQMGQEVILRCVPISNHLYFYWYRQILGQKVEFLVSFYNNEISEKSEIFDDQFSVERPDGSNFTLKIRSTKLEDSAMYFCASRPGAGTVYEQYFGPGTRLTVT.